Shown below are 29 T cell receptor beta chains from a single sample sequenced in a study of vaccination and CD4 T cells after COVID-19. The treatment here: roughly nine-day PBMC culture with coronavirus spike peptide pools or control peptides (ViraFEST assay). Their target antigens are unknown. Cultured CD4+ T cell DNA underwent sequencing with the Oncomine TCR Beta short-read assay. TCRdb re-derived calls from the PCR reads in MiXCR, one entry per CDR3 protein. The sample gives over 10,000 distinct CDR3 sequences, 60% to 75% of which show up once; roughly an eighth is in the top ten. Sequencing was performed on CD4+ T cells from blood, cultured in vitro. All receptors come from a human donor who had recovered from COVID-19.

The rearrangement links TRBV5-4 to TRBJ1-2; D might be TRBD1 (5 bases). The CDR3 loop spans 11 amino acids. The germline V gene has CDR1 SGHNT and CDR2 YYREEE (reference sequence). With 2 bases removed from V and 8 bases from J, the gap between germline ends came to 7 bases. CDR3 residues: CASSFRDGYTF. The CDR3 DNA reads as TGTGCCAGCAGCTTTAGGGACGGCTACACCTTC.

In this sample, this clonotype turned up a few times. The gene calls are TRBV2 and TRBJ1-2; D call uncertain. Germline V gene lookup returns CDR1 SNHLY and CDR2 FYNNEI. The ends were cut back, 2 bases at V and 7 bases at J, with 29 bases in the middle. CDR3 length equals 19 residues. The CDR3 DNA reads TGTGCCAGCAGTGAACCACTAATGGGAGAGACAAGGGATGGCTTTGGCTACACCTTC. Amino acid sequence: CASSEPLMGETRDGFGYTF.

DNA for the CDR3: TGTGCCAGCAGCTTAGGACTAGGGCCGGTGCAAGAGACCCAGTACTTC. Its protein product is CASSLGLGPVQETQYF. This rearrangement joins TRBV7-9 to TRBJ2-5, with a weak D call TRBD2 (6 bases). The germline CDR1 and CDR2 sequences are SEHNR and FQNEAQ (reference sequence). Trimming stripped 1 base from V and 2 bases from J, with 14 bases between. This CDR3 comprises 16 residues.

The chain has TRBV20-1 and TRBJ2-3; TRBD2 matches at 7 bases. The V and J ends lost 3 bases and 2 bases, in that order; junction bases with no gene match: 2. This CDR3 comprises 13 residues. Germline CDR1 reads DFQATT; CDR2 reads SNEGSKA (reference sequence). The CDR3 is CSARSGVTDTQYF. In DNA form, the CDR3 reads TGCAGTGCTAGGAGCGGGGTCACAGATACGCAGTATTTT.

CDR3 amino acids: CATSDRGQGAKNIQYF. In DNA form, the CDR3 reads TGTGCCACCAGTGATAGGGGACAGGGAGCCAAAAACATTCAGTACTTC. This chain joins TRBV24-1 and TRBJ2-4; 9 nucleotides line up with TRBD1. Germline V gene lookup returns CDR1 KGHDR and CDR2 SFDVKD. The CDR3 sequence is 16 residues long. V trimming: 3 bases; J trimming: 0 bases; junction bases outside the gene matches: 2.

For the CDR3, the DNA is TGTGCCAGCAGTCTTGGCTATGTCGGCTCTGGGGCCAACGTCCTGACTTTC. This sequence encodes CASSLGYVGSGANVLTF. The chain joins TRBV2 to TRBJ2-6; D is ambiguous. The CDR3 loop spans 17 amino acids. Germline CDR1 SNHLY, CDR2 FYNNEI. The germline V and J ends were trimmed by 5 bases and 0 bases, with 14 bases remaining between them.

V gene TRBV6-2 or TRBV6-3 combines with J gene TRBJ1-5; 8 bases fit TRBD1. CDR3 size: 12 residues. CDR1 is MNHEY, CDR2 SVGEGT, per germline. Germline trimming cut 10 bases from V and 4 bases from J; bases unmatched to any gene: 3. The CDR3 DNA sequence: TGTGCCATTGGACAGGGAAATCAGCCCCAGCATTTT. Amino acid sequence: CAIGQGNQPQHF.

The chain recombines TRBV27 with TRBJ2-7; 9 bases fit TRBD1. This CDR3 is built from 18 residues. Germline lookup yields CDR1 MNHEY and CDR2 SMNVEV (reference sequence). With V trimmed by 4 bases and J by 4 bases, 17 bases remained unmatched. In DNA, the CDR3 is TGTGCCAGCAGTTCATACAGGGGGCCGGCTCCAGAACAGTACGAGCAGTACTTC. Encoded protein: CASSSYRGPAPEQYEQYF.

V gene TRBV7-6 combines with J gene TRBJ1-2; no reliable D call. Germline lookup yields CDR1 SGHVS and CDR2 FNYEAQ. The CDR3 runs 10 residues. Trimming took off 5 bases at V and 7 bases at J, with 5 bases between the two ends. The CDR3: CASSPRGYTF. DNA for the CDR3: TGTGCCAGCAGCCCCCGTGGCTACACCTTC.

The chain employs TRBV7-9 and TRBJ2-1; tentative D call: TRBD2 (5 bases). The DNA matches TRBJ2-7 better at its end, which makes the J call doubtful. This CDR3 has 14 amino acids. Germline CDR1 and CDR2: SEHNR and FQNEAQ (reference sequence). The DNA for the CDR3 is TGTGCCAGCAGCTTAGCGGGAGTCGTATACGAGCAGTACTTC. Its translation is CASSLAGVVYEQYF.

This clonotype was counted only a few times. The chain has TRBV15 and TRBJ1-6; D might be TRBD1 (5 bases). Germline lookup yields CDR1 LNHNV and CDR2 YYDKDF (reference sequence). The CDR3 is made up of 13 amino acids. The V gene lost 6 bases and the J gene lost 5 bases, with 8 bases spanning the gap. The CDR3 sequence: CATRTDNNSPLHF. The CDR3 coding sequence is TGTGCCACCAGGACGGACAATAATTCACCCCTCCACTTT. Full variable domain (rest looked up from reference TRBV15 and TRBJ1-6): DAMVIQNPRYQVTQFGKPVTLSCSQTLNHNVMYWYQQKSSQAPKLLFHYYDKDFNNEADTPDNFQSRRPNTSFCFLDIRSPGLGDTAMYLCATRTDNNSPLHFGNGTRLTVT.

The rearrangement uses TRBV7-8 and TRBJ2-5; possible D gene TRBD2, 5 bases. Trimming left V 5 bases short and J 1 base short, with 11 bases between. This CDR3 contains 14 residues. Germline CDR1 is SGHVS and CDR2 is FQNEAQ. The CDR3 coding sequence is TGTGCCAGCAGCACCGTGACTACCCAAGAGACCCAGTACTTC. Translation gives CASSTVTTQETQYF.

The chain links TRBV4-1 to TRBJ2-2; 8 bases are shared with TRBD2. V gave up 3 bases and J gave up 4 bases; unmatched junction bases: 4. Germline V gene sequence: CDR1 MGHRA, CDR2 YSYEKL. The CDR3 loop spans 15 amino acids. The DNA of the CDR3 is TGCGCCAGCAGCCATCGACTAGCGCTCACCGGGGAGCTGTTTTTT. It codes for CASSHRLALTGELFF.

The sample holds a few counts of this clonotype. The V gene is TRBV20-1, the J gene TRBJ2-3; TRBD2 might be the D (5 bases). V gave up 1 base and J gave up 6 bases, with 20 bases separating them. In germline, CDR1 is DFQATT, CDR2 SNEGSKA (reference sequence). The CDR3 is made up of 16 amino acids. The DNA for the CDR3 is TGCAGTGCTAGAGGTCTCGGCAGTAGCGAGGGCGATACGCAGTATTTT. This gives the protein CSARGLGSSEGDTQYF.

The CDR3 loop reads CAWSVPSGRVTGELFF. As DNA, the CDR3 is TGTGCCTGGAGTGTACCTAGCGGGAGGGTTACCGGGGAGCTGTTTTTT. The chain employs TRBV30 and TRBJ2-2; 12 nucleotides align to TRBD2. The CDR3 is made up of 16 amino acids. The V gene end was trimmed by 0 bases and the J gene end by 5 bases; junction bases not matched to a gene: 4. The germline V gene encodes CDR1 GTSNPN and CDR2 SVGIG (reference sequence).

This clonotype was seen once. This chain connects TRBV7-2 to TRBJ2-7; 9 bases agree with TRBD2. With 1 base clipped from V and 10 bases from J, the junction kept 11 bases outside the gene matches. Germline lookup yields CDR1 SGHTA and CDR2 FQGNSA. This CDR3 is built from 15 residues. The CDR3 region is CASSLGGIIAGVQYF. The CDR3 DNA sequence: TGTGCCAGCAGCTTAGGAGGGATAATAGCGGGAGTACAGTACTTC. Using reference TRBV7-2 and TRBJ2-7 for the parts outside the CDR3, the full variable domain is GAGVSQSPSNKVTEKGKDVELRCDPISGHTALYWYRQSLGQGLEFLIYFQGNSAPDKSGLPSDRFSAERTGGSVSTLTIQRTQQEDSAVYLCASSLGGIIAGVQYFGPGTRLTVT.

This clonotype was counted a single time. The CDR3 sequence is CSANSGDTGELFF. As DNA, the CDR3 is TGCAGTGCAAACAGTGGGGACACCGGGGAGCTGTTTTTT. The J gene is TRBJ2-2, the V gene TRBV20-1, with no clear D. Germline CDR1 reads DFQATT; CDR2 reads SNEGSKA (reference sequence). V lost 6 bases and J lost 3, with 11 bases in between. This CDR3 is built from 13 residues.

This chain uses TRBV6-1 with TRBJ1-4, with TRBD1 matching over 10 bases. Germline CDR1 reads MNHNS; CDR2 reads SASEGT. The CDR3 covers 15 residues. V was clipped by 3 bases and J by 8 bases; unmatched bases: 6. The CDR3 is CASSDPGTGVEKLFF. CDR3 bases: TGTGCCAGCAGTGATCCCGGGACAGGGGTCGAAAAACTGTTTTTT.

The chain has TRBV28 and TRBJ1-5, with D possibly TRBD1 on 5 matching bases. CDR3 length equals 14 residues. With 1 base removed from V and 5 bases from J, the gap between germline ends came to 9 bases. Germline V gene sequence: CDR1 MDHEN, CDR2 SYDVKM. The CDR3, as DNA: TGTGCCAGCAGTTTATTCGGGACGGATCAGCCCCAGCATTTT. Amino acid sequence: CASSLFGTDQPQHF.

DNA for the CDR3: TGTGCCAGCAGCTTGACAGTTGATACGCAGTATTTT. Translation gives CASSLTVDTQYF. The V and J genes are TRBV11-2 and TRBJ2-3, with D perhaps matching TRBD1 (5 bases). Germline lookup yields CDR1 SGHAT and CDR2 FQNNGV. Trimming pared 3 bases from V and 6 bases from J, leaving 7 bases between. This CDR3 comprises 12 residues. Drawing the rest from reference TRBV11-2 and TRBJ2-3, the complete variable domain is EAGVAQSPRYKIIEKRQSVAFWCNPISGHATLYWYQQILGQGPKLLIQFQNNGVVDDSQLPKDRFSAERLKGVDSTLKIQPAKLEDSAVYLCASSLTVDTQYFGPGTRLTVL.

The V gene is TRBV6-1, the J gene TRBJ2-7, with 11 bases that match TRBD1. CDR1 and CDR2 from the germline V gene are MNHNS and SASEGT. The CDR3 is 13 residues long. Germline trimming cut 10 bases from V and 2 bases from J; bases unmatched to any gene: 4. The CDR3 bases are TGTGCCACCGGGACAGGGGGGACCTACGAGCAGTACTTC. Translated: CATGTGGTYEQYF.

The rearrangement links TRBV7-9 to TRBJ2-1; unclear D gene. V dropped 3 bases and J dropped 4 bases, with 7 bases sitting between them. The CDR3 runs to 13 residues. In germline, CDR1 is SEHNR, CDR2 FQNEAQ (reference sequence). CDR3 sequence reads: CASSFIHYNEQFF. CDR3 nucleotide sequence: TGTGCCAGCAGCTTCATTCATTACAATGAGCAGTTCTTC.

V usage is TRBV19 and J usage is TRBJ1-3; tentatively, D is TRBD1 (5 bases). CDR3 length equals 13 residues. V lost 8 bases, J lost 4 bases, and 12 bases lay in between. Looked up from germline, CDR1 is LNHDA and CDR2 is SQIVND (reference sequence). The CDR3 region has the DNA TGTGCCAGTTCCGAGGGGCGCGGAAACACCATATATTTT. Translation gives CASSEGRGNTIYF. Complete variable domain (other parts from reference TRBV19 and TRBJ1-3): DGGITQSPKYLFRKEGQNVTLSCEQNLNHDAMYWYRQDPGQGLRLIYYSQIVNDFQKGDIAEGYSVSREKKESFPLTVTSAQKNPTAFYLCASSEGRGNTIYFGEGSWLTVV.

The chain has TRBV9 and TRBJ1-1; D is ambiguous. Germline V gene sequence: CDR1 SGDLS, CDR2 YYNGEE. The CDR3 length is 14 residues. V gave up 0 bases and J gave up 0 bases, with 6 bases separating them. The CDR3 sequence is CASSVGPLNTEAFF. The CDR3 DNA reads as TGTGCCAGCAGCGTAGGACCGCTGAACACTGAAGCTTTCTTT.

J is TRBJ1-1 and V is TRBV6-5; D uncertain. This CDR3 region has 15 residues. V gave up 0 bases and J gave up 4 bases, with 12 bases separating them. Germline V gene data show CDR1 as MNHEY and CDR2 as SVGAGI. The CDR3 loop reads CASSYSRRAGTEAFF. The CDR3 DNA reads TGTGCCAGCAGTTACTCTCGGAGGGCGGGCACTGAAGCTTTCTTT.

In this sample, this clonotype turned up a few times. This sequence joins TRBV7-3 and TRBJ2-5; D unresolved. Trimming shortened V by 2 bases and J by 5 bases, and 15 bases separated the two germline ends. CDR3 length equals 15 residues. Germline V CDR1 and CDR2: SGHTA, FQGTGA. In nucleotides, the CDR3 is TGTGCCAGCAGCTTATCAGTACAAACTGCGGAGACCCAGTACTTC. It yields the protein CASSLSVQTAETQYF.

The chain recombines TRBV7-9 with TRBJ2-7; D is unresolved. CDR3 size: 11 residues. Germline CDR1 SEHNR, CDR2 FQNEAQ (reference sequence). The V and J ends lost 4 bases and 2 bases respectively, with 3 bases between them. The CDR3 DNA reads TGTGCCAGCAGCTCAGCCTACGAGCAGTACTTC. Translating gives CASSSAYEQYF. Filled out from reference TRBV7-9 and TRBJ2-7, the complete variable domain reads DTGVSQNPRHKITKRGQNVTFRCDPISEHNRLYWYRQTLGQGPEFLTYFQNEAQLEKSRLLSDRFSAERPKGSFSTLEIQRTEQGDSAMYLCASSSAYEQYFGPGTRLTVT.

Only a few counts were recorded for this clonotype. This chain joins TRBV7-9 and TRBJ1-5; 7 bases match TRBD1. The CDR3 is 13 amino acids. Losses at the gene ends were 6 bases for V and 5 bases for J; bases not matched to a gene: 4. Germline loops: CDR1 SEHNR, CDR2 FQNEAQ (reference sequence). The CDR3 protein is CASSSQGDQPQHF. The CDR3 DNA follows: TGTGCCAGCAGTAGTCAGGGGGATCAGCCCCAGCATTTT.

The V gene is TRBV20-1, the J gene TRBJ1-1; 7 nucleotides match TRBD1. This CDR3 is built from 14 residues. V gave up 0 bases and J gave up 4 bases; unmatched junction bases: 5. Germline loops: CDR1 DFQATT, CDR2 SNEGSKA (reference sequence). CDR3 nucleotide sequence: TGCAGTGCTAGAGAAGGGGGCGCTATCACTGAAGCTTTCTTT. The encoded protein is CSAREGGAITEAFF.